This paragraph reports one T cell receptor beta chain. This clonotype appeared a few times. Its cognate antigen has yet to be identified. No base qualities exist here, and no much larger clone lies one base off it. The data belong to a study of T cells in Graves' hyperthyroidism and ophthalmopathy (dated by TCRdb to the late 2010s). Some background on the complete study: Peripheral blood samples were taken at the time of initial diagnosis, prior to any treatment. A discovery cohort of about 96 patients, about 40 with Graves' ophthalmopathy and about 58 with stable Graves' hyperthyroidism, was used to find distinguishing TCR V-J signatures. An independent validation cohort of under 20 hyperthyroidism patients and about 16 patients who later progressed to ophthalmopathy tested prospective prediction of ophthalmopathy. The roughly 100 discovery patients were randomly divided into training and test sets at a 7:3 ratio. The study also compared thyroid tissue and blood T-cell repertoires from a handful of Graves' hyperthyroidism patients. After sampling, hyperthyroidism patients received methimazole starting at 30 mg daily, and ophthalmopathy patients received high-dose intravenous methylprednisolone. The paper reports TCR Vbeta CDR3 sequencing of 135 peripheral blood samples: some 44 ophthalmopathy, approximately 74 hyperthyroidism and around 17 progressor patients.

The hyperthyroidism patients were between 18 and 65 years old and newly diagnosed, with a disease duration of less than 2 months. Any patient with an uncontrolled infection, another autoimmune disease, pregnancy or lactation was excluded. Diagnoses relied on clinical symptoms, serum thyroxine and TRAb, thyroid ultrasound and orbital computed tomography. Blood from progressor patients was collected at the time of first diagnosis with hyperthyroidism, before any ophthalmopathy symptoms had appeared. PBMCs were isolated from 7.5 to 10 ml of fresh peripheral blood by Ficoll-Paque density gradient centrifugation. Progressor patients were first diagnosed with Graves' hyperthyroidism and then developed ophthalmopathy during follow-up. Total RNA was extracted with Trizol reagent, and quality was checked on an Agilent 2100 Bioanalyzer. Results and caveats for the whole study, not just this receptor: Most expanded thyroid clonotypes (frequency above 0.001) were also found in blood, which suggests that blood repertoires may mirror thyroid immune responses. In validation, the model predicted progression to ophthalmopathy with over 65% sensitivity and about 72% specificity, a median of 6.5 months before onset. A 13 V-J signature model separated ophthalmopathy from stable hyperthyroidism, with roughly 88% sensitivity and roughly 82% specificity in cross-validation and 80%/75% in testing. Sample size was not statistically predetermined, and blinding of investigators to group allocation was not performed.

Amplification of TCR beta CDR3 regions was carried out from RNA transcripts. A first-round RT-PCR of the TCR CDR3 used the HTBI primer set with the Qiagen OneStep RT-PCR kit. A second multiplex PCR round built the libraries, followed by size selection and purification. Libraries were sequenced paired-end with 100 bp reads on an Illumina HiSeq2000. Per the original workflow: SOAPnuke was used to process the raw data, removing reads that contained adapters or uncalled bases, had a mean Phred below 15, or lacked an exact match to the constant primer or identifier. High-quality paired reads were merged using COPE v1.2.5, and each unique nucleotide sequence was defined as a clonotype. MiTCR v1.1 was used to align clonotypes to the IMGT TRBV, TRBD and TRBJ reference segments. Only V-J combinations with frequency above 0.0001, covering about 99% of repertoires, were analysed. The TCS score was defined as the ratio of F50 (clonal expansion) to E x V (chaos), calculated using BLOSUM62-based TCRdist between CDR3 peptides within each V-J. Welch's t-statistics and random forest reduced some 510 V-J features to around 14, which were used in a naive Bayes classifier (R e1071). TCRdb ran its own pipeline on the public reads, namely fastp trimming at Q25 and MiXCR clone calling, and kept in-frame beta chains. Each entry merges the rows of one CDR3 protein and shows their most common DNA and genes. The V and J calls and clone size come from TCRdb's table, not from the authors' own analysis. This sample has a few hundred thousand distinct CDR3 sequences in its table, and 15% to 18% of those were observed once. About a quarter of the sample lies in the top ten.

Sequenced material: blood. The source is a woman under 30 with Graves' hyperthyroidism that later progressed to Graves' ophthalmopathy.

The DNA sequence follows: TGTGCCAGCGAACAGCTAGCAGGGGGGTTTGGCGGGGAGCTGTTTTTT. It is translated as CASEQLAGGFGGELFF. The rearrangement combines TRBV28 with TRBJ2-2; the best D guess is TRBD1, with 7 bases matching. CDR1 and CDR2 are read off the germline V gene as MDHEN and SYDVKM. From the cysteine up to the phenylalanine, the CDR3 has a length of 16 residues. The read is trimmed to its CDR3 DNA, 48 bases read in frame from base 1. V loses 8 bases, J loses 7 bases, and the germline ends lie 23 bases apart. The entire variable domain, with the stretches around the CDR3 drawn from the reference TRBV28 and TRBJ2-2 proteins, is DVKVTQSSRYLVKRTGEKVFLECVQDMDHENMFWYRQDPGLGLRLIYFSYDVKMKEKGDIPEGYSVSREKKERFSLILESASTNQTSMYLCASEQLAGGFGGELFFGEGSRLTVL.